This TCR beta chain was documented in a study of blood T cell repertoires in COVID-19. In germline, CDR1 is SGHTA, CDR2 FQGNSA. Losses at the gene ends were 2 bases for V and 8 bases for J; bases not matched to a gene: 15. This CDR3 region has 17 residues. Only in-frame clones appear in the TCRdb table, and some are missing; sequencing was by immunoSEQ multiplex PCR. The table has about 270,000 clones, about nine tenths seen once. The gene calls are TRBV7-2 and TRBJ1-3, with TRBD1 identical over 7 bases. The sequence was obtained from a woman in her twenties or thirties with acute COVID-19. The sequencing sample was made of PBMCs or T cells enriched from blood (not recorded which). In DNA, the CDR3 is TGTGCCAGCAGCTTAAGGGGGCAGGGGGGCCCGGGGGACACCATATATTTT. It translates to CASSLRGQGGPGDTIYF. The full variable domain, with the rest looked up from reference TRBV7-2 and TRBJ1-3, is GAGVSQSPSNKVTEKGKDVELRCDPISGHTALYWYRQSLGQGLEFLIYFQGNSAPDKSGLPSDRFSAERTGGSVSTLTIQRTQQEDSAVYLCASSLRGQGGPGDTIYFGEGSWLTVV.